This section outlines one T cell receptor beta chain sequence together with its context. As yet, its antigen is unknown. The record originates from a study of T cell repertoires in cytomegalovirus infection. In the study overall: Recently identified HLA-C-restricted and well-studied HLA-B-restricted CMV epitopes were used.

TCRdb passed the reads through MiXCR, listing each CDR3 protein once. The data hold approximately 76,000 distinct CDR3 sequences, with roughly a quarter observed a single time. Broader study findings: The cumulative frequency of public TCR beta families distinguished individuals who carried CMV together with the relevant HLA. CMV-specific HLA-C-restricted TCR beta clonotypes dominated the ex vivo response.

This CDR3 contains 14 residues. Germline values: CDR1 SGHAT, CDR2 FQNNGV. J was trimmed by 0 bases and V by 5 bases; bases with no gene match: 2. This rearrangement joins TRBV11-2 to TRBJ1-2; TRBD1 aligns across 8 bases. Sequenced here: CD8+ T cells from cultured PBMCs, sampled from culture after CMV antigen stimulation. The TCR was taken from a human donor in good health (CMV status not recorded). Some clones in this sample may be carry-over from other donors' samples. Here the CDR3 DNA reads TGTGCCAGCAGCGGGACAGGAACTAACTATGGCTACACCTTC. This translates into CASSGTGTNYGYTF.